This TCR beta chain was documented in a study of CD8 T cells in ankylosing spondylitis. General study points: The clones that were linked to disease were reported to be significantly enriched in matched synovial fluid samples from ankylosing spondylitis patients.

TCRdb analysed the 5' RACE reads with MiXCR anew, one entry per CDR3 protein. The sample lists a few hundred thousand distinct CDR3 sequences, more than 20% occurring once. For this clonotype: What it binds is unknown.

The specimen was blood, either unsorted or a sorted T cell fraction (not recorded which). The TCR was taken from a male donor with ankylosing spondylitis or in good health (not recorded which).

The CDR3 region has the DNA TGCAGTGCAAACCCGGGACAGGGCACCTACGAGCAGTACTTC. Its protein product is CSANPGQGTYEQYF. The rearrangement links TRBV20-1 to TRBJ2-7, with TRBD1 identical over 9 bases. Germline V CDR1 and CDR2: DFQATT, SNEGSKA (reference sequence). Losses at the gene ends were 6 bases for V and 2 bases for J; bases not matched to a gene: 8. The CDR3 is made up of 14 amino acids.